This T cell receptor beta chain was identified during a study of blood T cell repertoires in COVID-19 (TCRdb year 2020). Regarding the research as a whole: Collaborator samples came from the United States, Italy and Spain and covered acute and convalescent phases of COVID-19. The prospective study material was composed of cDNA or gDNA derived from T cells, B-cell-depleted T cells, or PBMCs. The dataset comprised deeply sampled blood TCRbeta repertoires from subjects exposed to, actively infected with, or recovered from COVID-19. The repertoires were made available in a free public database intended to serve as a resource for research on the immune response to SARS-CoV-2. Samples came from the ongoing ImmuneRACE study (first 160 participants) plus 1,254 subjects from 6 global collaborators. Sample metadata almost always included a de-identified subject ID, COVID-19 status, age in years and sex. Where available, HLA class I and class II types were taken from metadata supplied by the sample provider and were not determined by assay-based typing.

V is reduced by 1 base and J by 5 bases, leaving a spacing of 11 bases between them. The CDR3 has 14 amino acids, counting the end cysteine and phenylalanine. Only the CDR3 part of the read is kept: 42 bases, read in frame from the first base. Per the germline V gene (reference sequence), LNHNV is the CDR1 and YYDKDF is the CDR2. The immunoSEQ Assay, a bias-controlled multiplex PCR, was used to amplify TCRbeta CDR3 regions from genomic DNA. Per the authors' processing: Within the assay, amplification of reference gene primers was used to estimate how many nucleated cells each sample contained. To quantify the absolute abundance of each unique TCRbeta CDR3 rearrangement, sequence reads were collapsed and filtered. Productive Simpson clonality was computed per sample as the square root of Simpson's diversity index over productive rearrangements. TCRdb holds this immuneACCESS table with in-frame rearrangements only. Some clones are missing; in checked studies, unresolved V genes explain under half, and the rest has no known cause. For V, J and clone size, that table is used; D and trimming come from the DNA. The sample includes more than 150,000 clones, with about 79% observed a single time. The ten top clones hold approximately 9.4% of the sample.

This clone showed up just a few times. Its antigen target is currently unknown. No base qualities exist here, and no much larger clone lies one base off it. The full study reports these points: Clinical and demographic metadata were provided uncurated, with the amount varying by source and participant.

Each collaborating institution followed its own protocols to collect whole blood in K2EDTA tubes. For TCRbeta analysis, collaborators shipped samples in one of three forms: frozen whole blood, isolated PBMCs, or DNA extracted from either of those sample types. Sequenced sample: peripheral blood. This sequence originates from a woman in her fifties or sixties with acute or convalescent COVID-19. The rearrangement joined TRBV15 to TRBJ2-5; TRBD2 is a possible D gene, resting on 6 matching bases. The CDR3 protein is CATSRGGDAETQYF. The DNA reads TGTGCCACCAGCAGAGGGGGGGACGCGGAGACCCAGTACTTC.